The 11 T cell receptor beta chains listed next were all sequenced from one sample in a study of shared clonotypes between healthy human individuals. Generated by immunoSEQ multiplex PCR, the TCRdb table keeps only in-frame clones and is missing some. The top ten hold around 1.8% of the sample, which has 550,000 to 700,000 clones, about three quarters seen once. The source material was memory CD4+ T cells sorted from blood. The subset is: CD45RA-negative fraction. The receptors originated from a woman aged 30 to 39 in good health.

J is TRBJ2-7 and V is TRBV19; 8 bases match TRBD1. The CDR3 consists of 13 residues. The ends lost 5 bases at V and 4 bases at J; junction bases unmatched: 4. From germline, CDR1 is LNHDA and CDR2 SQIVND (reference sequence). Here the CDR3 reads CASSATGEYEQYF. In nucleotides, the CDR3 is TGTGCCAGTAGTGCGACAGGGGAATACGAGCAGTACTTC.

The chain recombines TRBV6-5 with TRBJ2-1; D is possibly TRBD1 (6 bases). CDR1 and CDR2 from the germline V gene are MNHEY and SVGAGI. CDR3 size: 15 residues. Trimming cost V 6 bases and J 4 bases, with 16 bases left between them. The CDR3 sequence is CASSPGTNLYNEQFF. In nucleotides, the CDR3 is TGTGCCAGCAGCCCCGGGACAAACTTATACAATGAGCAGTTCTTC.

The chain joins TRBV7-2 to TRBJ1-2; 8 nucleotides match TRBD1. There are 14 residues in the CDR3. The V gene's germline CDR1 is SGHTA and CDR2 FQGNSA. V shed 4 bases, J shed 8 bases, and the junction held 9 bases outside the gene matches. CDR3 DNA: TGTGCCAGCAGCTCCTACCAGGGGGCATACGGCTACACCTTC. Residues: CASSSYQGAYGYTF.

By frequency in the sample, this clone is medium-sized. The chain couples TRBV2 to TRBJ2-1, with 11 nucleotides matching TRBD2. The germline V gene encodes CDR1 SNHLY and CDR2 FYNNEI. The CDR3 runs 16 residues. The ends lost 4 bases at V and 9 bases at J; junction bases unmatched: 11. CDR3 DNA: TGTGCCAGCAGTGTAACCGGGGTAGCGGGAGGGGGTGAGCAGTTCTTC. Its translation is CASSVTGVAGGGEQFF.

The V and J genes are TRBV27 and TRBJ2-3, with 10 bases lining up with TRBD2. CDR1 and CDR2 from the germline V gene are MNHEY and SMNVEV (reference sequence). Trimming at V came to 6 bases and at J to 2 bases, leaving 5 bases not matched to a gene. CDR3 length: 15 amino acids. CDR3 region: CASSILAGNTDTQYF. In DNA, the CDR3 is TGTGCCAGCAGCATACTAGCGGGGAACACAGATACGCAGTATTTT.

The gene calls are TRBV19 and TRBJ2-1; D could derive from TRBD1 or TRBD2 (5 bases each). Germline V gene sequence: CDR1 LNHDA, CDR2 SQIVND (reference sequence). Trimming stripped 3 bases from V and 5 bases from J, with 17 bases between. This CDR3 contains 16 residues. CDR3 sequence: CASSIPPSRGDNEQFF. CDR3 DNA: TGTGCCAGTAGTATTCCGCCATCCCGGGGCGACAATGAGCAGTTCTTC.

The J gene is TRBJ2-2, the V gene TRBV11-2, with 10 bases that match TRBD1. Looked up from germline, CDR1 is SGHAT and CDR2 is FQNNGV. Germline trimming cut 5 bases from V and 5 bases from J; bases unmatched to any gene: 11. The CDR3 loop spans 17 amino acids. Here the CDR3 reads CASSVVAGTGDTGELFF. For the CDR3, the DNA is TGTGCCAGCAGCGTAGTCGCCGGGACAGGGGATACCGGGGAGCTGTTTTTT.

The rearrangement links TRBV5-4 to TRBJ2-5; D is ambiguous. The V gene lost 5 bases and the J gene lost 4 bases, with 18 bases spanning the gap. The CDR3 extends over 15 amino acids. Germline V gene lookup returns CDR1 SGHNT and CDR2 YYREEE (reference sequence). Here the CDR3 reads CASRMSWDSLETQYF. The CDR3 region has the DNA TGTGCCAGCAGGATGAGCTGGGATTCGTTAGAGACCCAGTACTTC.

The chain combines TRBV29-1 with TRBJ2-7; D may correspond to TRBD1 or TRBD2 (5 bases each). From germline, CDR1 is SQVTM and CDR2 ANQGSEA. The length of the CDR3 is 13 residues. The V end was cut by 4 bases, the J end by 6 bases, with 16 bases between. The CDR3 DNA reads as TGCAGCGTTGCCGTTCAGGGAGACGGCGAGCAGTACTTC. This translates into CSVAVQGDGEQYF.

The chain joins TRBV28 to TRBJ1-1; the D gene is possibly TRBD1 (5 bases). Trimming took 11 bases from V and 1 from J, leaving 17 bases between them. The CDR3 spans 14 residues. CDR1 and CDR2 (germline): MDHEN, SYDVKM. The CDR3 loop reads CAAQRGDTNTEAFF. DNA of the CDR3: TGTGCCGCCCAGAGGGGTGATACGAACACTGAAGCTTTCTTT.

V usage is TRBV14 and J usage is TRBJ2-5; the match to TRBD2 covers 14 bases. Germline V gene sequence: CDR1 SGHDN, CDR2 FVKESK. Losses at the gene ends were 2 bases for V and 4 bases for J; bases not matched to a gene: 9. This CDR3 has 18 amino acids. CDR3 region: CASSQPGLAGGGGETQYF. The CDR3 DNA reads TGTGCCAGCAGCCAACCAGGACTAGCGGGAGGAGGAGGAGAGACCCAGTACTTC. Filled out from reference TRBV14 and TRBJ2-5, the complete variable domain reads EAGVTQFPSHSVIEKGQTVTLRCDPISGHDNLYWYRRVMGKEIKFLLHFVKESKQDESGMPNNRFLAERTGGTYSTLKVQPAELEDSGVYFCASSQPGLAGGGGETQYFGPGTRLLVL.